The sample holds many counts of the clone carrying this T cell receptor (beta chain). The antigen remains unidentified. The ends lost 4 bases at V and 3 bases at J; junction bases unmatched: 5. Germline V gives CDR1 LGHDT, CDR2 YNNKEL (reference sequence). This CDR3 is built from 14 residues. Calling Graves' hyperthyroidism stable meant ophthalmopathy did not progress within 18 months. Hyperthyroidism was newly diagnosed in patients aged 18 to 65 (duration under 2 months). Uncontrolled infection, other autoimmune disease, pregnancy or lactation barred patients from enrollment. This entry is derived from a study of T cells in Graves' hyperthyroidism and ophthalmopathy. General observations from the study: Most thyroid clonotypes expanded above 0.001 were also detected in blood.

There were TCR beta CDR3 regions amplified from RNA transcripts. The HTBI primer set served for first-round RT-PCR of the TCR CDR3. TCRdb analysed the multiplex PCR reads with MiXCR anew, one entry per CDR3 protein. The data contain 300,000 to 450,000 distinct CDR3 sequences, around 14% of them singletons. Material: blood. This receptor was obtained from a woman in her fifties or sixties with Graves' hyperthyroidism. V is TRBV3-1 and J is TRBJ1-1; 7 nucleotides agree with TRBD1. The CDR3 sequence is CASSLYRGYTEAFF. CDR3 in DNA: TGTGCCAGCAGCCTATACAGGGGATACACTGAAGCTTTCTTT.